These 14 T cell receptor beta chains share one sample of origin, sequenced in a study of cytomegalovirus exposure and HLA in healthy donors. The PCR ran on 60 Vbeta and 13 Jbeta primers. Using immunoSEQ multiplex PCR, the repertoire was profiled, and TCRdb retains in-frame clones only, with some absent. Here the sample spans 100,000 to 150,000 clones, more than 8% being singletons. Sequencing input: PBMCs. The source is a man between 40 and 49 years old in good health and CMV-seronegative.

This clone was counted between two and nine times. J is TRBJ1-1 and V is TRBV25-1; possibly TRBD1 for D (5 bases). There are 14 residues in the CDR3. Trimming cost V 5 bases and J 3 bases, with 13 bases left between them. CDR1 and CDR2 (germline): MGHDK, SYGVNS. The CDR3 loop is CASSTGPAYTEAFF. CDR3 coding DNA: TGTGCCAGCAGTACAGGTCCCGCGTACACTGAAGCTTTCTTT.

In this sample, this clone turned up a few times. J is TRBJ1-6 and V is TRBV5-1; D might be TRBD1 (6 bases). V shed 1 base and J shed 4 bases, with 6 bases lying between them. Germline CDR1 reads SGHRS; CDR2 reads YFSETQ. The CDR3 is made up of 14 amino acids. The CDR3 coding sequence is TGCGCCAGCAGCTTGCAGGGGTATAATTCACCCCTCCACTTT. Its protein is CASSLQGYNSPLHF.

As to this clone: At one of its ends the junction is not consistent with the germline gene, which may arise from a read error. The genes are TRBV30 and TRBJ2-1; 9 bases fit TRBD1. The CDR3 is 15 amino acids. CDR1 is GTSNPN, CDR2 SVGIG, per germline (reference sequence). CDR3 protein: CAWGVWDRVHNEQFF. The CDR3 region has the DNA TGTGCCTGGGGTGTTTGGGACAGGGTCCACAATGAGCAGTTCTTC.

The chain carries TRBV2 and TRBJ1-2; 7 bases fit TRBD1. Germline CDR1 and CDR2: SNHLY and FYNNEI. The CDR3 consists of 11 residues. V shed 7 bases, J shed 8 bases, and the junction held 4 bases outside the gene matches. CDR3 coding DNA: TGTGCCAGCATTTGGACAGGCGGCTACACCTTC. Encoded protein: CASIWTGGYTF. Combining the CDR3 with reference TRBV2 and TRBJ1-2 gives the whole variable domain EPEVTQTPSHQVTQMGQEVILRCVPISNHLYFYWYRQILGQKVEFLVSFYNNEISEKSEIFDDQFSVERPDGSNFTLKIRSTKLEDSAMYFCASIWTGGYTFGSGTRLTVV.

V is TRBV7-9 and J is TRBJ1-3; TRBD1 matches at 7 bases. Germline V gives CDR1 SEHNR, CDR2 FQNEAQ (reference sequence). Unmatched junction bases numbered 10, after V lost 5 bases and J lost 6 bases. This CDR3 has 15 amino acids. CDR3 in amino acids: CASSAGTAFLNTIYF. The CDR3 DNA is TGTGCCAGCAGCGCCGGGACAGCGTTTTTAAACACCATATATTTT.

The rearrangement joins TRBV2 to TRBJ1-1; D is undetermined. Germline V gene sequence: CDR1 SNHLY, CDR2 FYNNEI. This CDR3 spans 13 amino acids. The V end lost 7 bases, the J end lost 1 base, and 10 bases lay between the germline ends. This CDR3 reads CASTLGPNTEAFF. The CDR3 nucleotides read TGTGCCAGCACTTTGGGCCCGAACACTGAAGCTTTCTTT.

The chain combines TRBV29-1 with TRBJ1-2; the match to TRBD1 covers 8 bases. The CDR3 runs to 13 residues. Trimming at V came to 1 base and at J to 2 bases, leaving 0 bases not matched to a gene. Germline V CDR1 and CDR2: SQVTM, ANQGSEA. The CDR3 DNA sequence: TGCAGCGTTGAAGGGACAGGGAACTATGGCTACACCTTC. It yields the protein CSVEGTGNYGYTF.

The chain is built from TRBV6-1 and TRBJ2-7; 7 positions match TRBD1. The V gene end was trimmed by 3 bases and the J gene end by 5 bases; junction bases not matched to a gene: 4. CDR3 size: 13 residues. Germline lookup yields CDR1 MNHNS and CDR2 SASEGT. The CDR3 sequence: CASSDRGIDEQYF. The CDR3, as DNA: TGTGCCAGCAGTGACAGGGGGATTGACGAGCAGTACTTC.

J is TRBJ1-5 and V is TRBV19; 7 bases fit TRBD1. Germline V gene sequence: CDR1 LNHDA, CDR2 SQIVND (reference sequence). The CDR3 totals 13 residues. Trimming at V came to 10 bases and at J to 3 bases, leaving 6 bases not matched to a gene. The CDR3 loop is CATTDRVNQPQHF. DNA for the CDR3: TGTGCCACTACCGACAGGGTCAATCAGCCCCAGCATTTT.

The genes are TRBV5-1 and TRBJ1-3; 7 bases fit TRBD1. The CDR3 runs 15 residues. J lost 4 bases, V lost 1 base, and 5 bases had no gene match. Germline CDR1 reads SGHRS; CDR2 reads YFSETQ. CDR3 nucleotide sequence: TGCGCCAGCAGCTTGACAGGGGCTGCCGGAAACACCATATATTTT. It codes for CASSLTGAAGNTIYF.

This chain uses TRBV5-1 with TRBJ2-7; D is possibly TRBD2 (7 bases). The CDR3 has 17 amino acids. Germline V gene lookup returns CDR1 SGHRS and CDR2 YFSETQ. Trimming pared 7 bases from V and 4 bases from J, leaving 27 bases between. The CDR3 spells CASGATITGGVQYEQYF. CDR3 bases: TGCGCCAGCGGTGCAACGATTACGGGGGGCGTTCAATACGAGCAGTACTTC.

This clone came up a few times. The CDR3 DNA reads TGTGCCAGCAGCGTAGCTATGAGGGCACCCACCTACGAGCAGTACTTC. Protein: CASSVAMRAPTYEQYF. This chain links TRBV9 with TRBJ2-7, with D perhaps TRBD2 (5 bases). The CDR3 runs to 16 residues. CDR1 and CDR2 (germline): SGDLS, YYNGEE. The germline V and J ends were trimmed by 0 bases and 2 bases, with 15 bases remaining between them.

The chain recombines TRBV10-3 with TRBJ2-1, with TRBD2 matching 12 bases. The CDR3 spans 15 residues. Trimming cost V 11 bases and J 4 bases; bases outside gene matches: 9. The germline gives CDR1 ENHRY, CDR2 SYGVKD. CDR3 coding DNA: TGTGCCGCCACTGGAACTAGCGGGGGGTACAATGAGCAGTTCTTC. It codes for CAATGTSGGYNEQFF.

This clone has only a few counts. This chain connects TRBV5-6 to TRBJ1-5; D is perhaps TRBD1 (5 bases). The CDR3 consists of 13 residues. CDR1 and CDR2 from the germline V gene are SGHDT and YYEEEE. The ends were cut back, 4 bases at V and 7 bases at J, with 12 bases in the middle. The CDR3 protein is CASSPARAQPQHF. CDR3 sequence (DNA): TGTGCCAGCAGCCCGGCCAGGGCGCAGCCCCAGCATTTT.